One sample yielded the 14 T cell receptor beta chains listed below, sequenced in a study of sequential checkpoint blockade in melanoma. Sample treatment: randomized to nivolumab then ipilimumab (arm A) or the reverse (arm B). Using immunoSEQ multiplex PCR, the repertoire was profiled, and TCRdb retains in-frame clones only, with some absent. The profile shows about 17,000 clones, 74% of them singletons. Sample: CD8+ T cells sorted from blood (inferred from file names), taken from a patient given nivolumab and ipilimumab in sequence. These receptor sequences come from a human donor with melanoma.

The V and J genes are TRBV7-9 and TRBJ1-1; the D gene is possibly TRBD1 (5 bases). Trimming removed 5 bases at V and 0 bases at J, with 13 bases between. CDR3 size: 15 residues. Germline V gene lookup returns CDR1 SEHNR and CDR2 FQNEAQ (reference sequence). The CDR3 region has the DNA TGTGCCAGCAGCACGCCCGCAGGGATGAACACTGAAGCTTTCTTT. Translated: CASSTPAGMNTEAFF.

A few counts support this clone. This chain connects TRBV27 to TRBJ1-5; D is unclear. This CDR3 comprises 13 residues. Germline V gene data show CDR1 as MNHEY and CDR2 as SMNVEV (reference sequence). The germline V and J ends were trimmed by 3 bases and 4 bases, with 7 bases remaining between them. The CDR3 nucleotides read TGTGCCAGCAGTTTTTCCGTAAATCAGCCCCAGCATTTT. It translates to CASSFSVNQPQHF.

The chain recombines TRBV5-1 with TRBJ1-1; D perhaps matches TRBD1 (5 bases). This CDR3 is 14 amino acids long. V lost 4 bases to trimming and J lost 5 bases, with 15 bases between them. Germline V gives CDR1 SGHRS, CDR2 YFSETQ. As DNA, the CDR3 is TGCGCCAGCAGCGGGGGAGTAGGAGGGACTGAAGCTTTCTTT. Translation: CASSGGVGGTEAFF.

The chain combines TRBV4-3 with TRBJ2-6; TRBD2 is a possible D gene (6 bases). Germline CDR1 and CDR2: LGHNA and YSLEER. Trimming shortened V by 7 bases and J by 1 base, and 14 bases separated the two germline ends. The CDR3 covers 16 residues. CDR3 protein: CASTPIAGSGANVLTF. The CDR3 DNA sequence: TGCGCCAGCACGCCGATCGCGGGGTCTGGGGCCAACGTCCTGACTTTC.

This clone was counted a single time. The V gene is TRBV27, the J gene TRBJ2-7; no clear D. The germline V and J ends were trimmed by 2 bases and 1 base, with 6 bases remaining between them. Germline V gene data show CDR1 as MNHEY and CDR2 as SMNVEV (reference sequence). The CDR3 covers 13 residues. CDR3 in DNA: TGTGCCAGCAGTTTAACAGAATCCTACGAGCAGTACTTC. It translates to CASSLTESYEQYF.

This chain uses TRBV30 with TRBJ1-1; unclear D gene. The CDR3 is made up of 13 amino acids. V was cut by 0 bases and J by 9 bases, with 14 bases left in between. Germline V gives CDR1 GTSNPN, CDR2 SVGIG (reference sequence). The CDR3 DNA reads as TGTGCCTGGAGTGTAACTGGAGACGCCAAAGCTTTCTTT. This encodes CAWSVTGDAKAFF.

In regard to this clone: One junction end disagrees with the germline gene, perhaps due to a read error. CDR3 nucleotides: TGCGCCAGCAGCCTTAACAGGGCACTTACCTACGAGCAGTACTTC. This translates into CASSLNRALTYEQYF. V is TRBV5-5 and J is TRBJ2-7, with TRBD1 as a possible D gene (6 bases). From germline, CDR1 is SGHKS and CDR2 YYEKEE (reference sequence). The CDR3 has 15 amino acids.

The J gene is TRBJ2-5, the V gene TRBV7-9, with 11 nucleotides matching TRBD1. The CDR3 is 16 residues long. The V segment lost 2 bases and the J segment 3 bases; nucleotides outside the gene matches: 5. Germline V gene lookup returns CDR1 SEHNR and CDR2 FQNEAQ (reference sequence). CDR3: CASSLRGQGGEETQYF. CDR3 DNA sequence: TGTGCCAGCAGCTTACGGGGACAGGGGGGGGAAGAGACCCAGTACTTC.

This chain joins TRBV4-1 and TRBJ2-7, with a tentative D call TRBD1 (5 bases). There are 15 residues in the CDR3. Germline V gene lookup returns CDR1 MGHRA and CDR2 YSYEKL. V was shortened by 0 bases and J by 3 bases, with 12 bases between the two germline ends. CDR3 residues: CASSQDLQDGYEQYF. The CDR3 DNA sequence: TGCGCCAGCAGCCAAGATTTACAGGACGGCTACGAGCAGTACTTC.

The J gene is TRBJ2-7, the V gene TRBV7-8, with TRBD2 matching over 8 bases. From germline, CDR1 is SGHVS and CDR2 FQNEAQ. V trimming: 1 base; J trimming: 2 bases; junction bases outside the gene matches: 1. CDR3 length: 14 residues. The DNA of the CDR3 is TGTGCCAGCAGCTTAGGTAGCGGGACCTACGAGCAGTACTTC. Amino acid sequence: CASSLGSGTYEQYF.

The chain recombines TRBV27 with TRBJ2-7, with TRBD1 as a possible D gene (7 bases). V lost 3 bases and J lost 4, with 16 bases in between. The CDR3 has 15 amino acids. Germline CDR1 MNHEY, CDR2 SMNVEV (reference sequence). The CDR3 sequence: CASSFSGGSRYEQYF. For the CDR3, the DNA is TGTGCCAGCAGTTTTTCAGGGGGGAGTAGGTACGAGCAGTACTTC.

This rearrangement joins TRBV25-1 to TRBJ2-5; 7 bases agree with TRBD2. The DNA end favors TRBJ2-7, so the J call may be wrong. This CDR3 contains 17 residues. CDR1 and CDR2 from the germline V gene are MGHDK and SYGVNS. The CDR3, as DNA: TGTGCCAGCAGTGAATGGGGCTTTGAGGGGAGGGGATACGAGCAGTACTTC. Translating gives CASSEWGFEGRGYEQYF.

Here the CDR3 DNA reads TGTGCCAGCAGTTTGGCGGGGCACCCGGGCGGTGGAAACACCATATATTTT. Its protein product is CASSLAGHPGGGNTIYF. The chain employs TRBV27 and TRBJ1-3; D is possibly TRBD1 (5 bases). V shed 3 bases and J shed 3 bases, with 18 bases lying between them. CDR3 length: 17 residues. In germline, CDR1 is MNHEY, CDR2 SMNVEV (reference sequence).

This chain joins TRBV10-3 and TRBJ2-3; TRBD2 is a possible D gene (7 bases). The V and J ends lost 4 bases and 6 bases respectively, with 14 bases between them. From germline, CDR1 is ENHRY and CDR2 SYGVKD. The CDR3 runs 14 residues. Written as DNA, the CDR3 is TGTGCCATCAGTGGGGAGGGGGATGCGGATACGCAGTATTTT. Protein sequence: CAISGEGDADTQYF.